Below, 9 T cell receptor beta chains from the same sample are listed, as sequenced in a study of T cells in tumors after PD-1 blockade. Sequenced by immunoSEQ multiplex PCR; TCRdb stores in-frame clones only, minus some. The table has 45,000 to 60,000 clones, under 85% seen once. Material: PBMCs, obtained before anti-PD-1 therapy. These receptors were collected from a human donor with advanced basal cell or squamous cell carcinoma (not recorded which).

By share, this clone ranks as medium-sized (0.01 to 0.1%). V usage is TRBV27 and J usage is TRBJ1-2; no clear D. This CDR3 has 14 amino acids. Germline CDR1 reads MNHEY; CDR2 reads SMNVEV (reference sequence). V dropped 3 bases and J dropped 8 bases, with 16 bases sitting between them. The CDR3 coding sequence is TGTGCCAGCAGTTTCCTCCCGGCAGGCCGGGGCTACACCTTC. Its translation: CASSFLPAGRGYTF.

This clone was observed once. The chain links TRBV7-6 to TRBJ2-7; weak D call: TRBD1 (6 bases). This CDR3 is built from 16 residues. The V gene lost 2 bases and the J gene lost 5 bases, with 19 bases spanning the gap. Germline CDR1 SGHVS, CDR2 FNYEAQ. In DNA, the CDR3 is TGTGCCAGCAGCTTACAACGGGCCAGGGGACCCCACGAGCAGTACTTC. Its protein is CASSLQRARGPHEQYF.

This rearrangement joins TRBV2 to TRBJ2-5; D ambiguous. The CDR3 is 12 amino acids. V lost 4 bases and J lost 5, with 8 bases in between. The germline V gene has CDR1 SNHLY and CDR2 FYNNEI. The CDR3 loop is CASSVSDETQYF. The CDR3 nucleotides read TGTGCCAGCAGTGTAAGTGATGAGACCCAGTACTTC.

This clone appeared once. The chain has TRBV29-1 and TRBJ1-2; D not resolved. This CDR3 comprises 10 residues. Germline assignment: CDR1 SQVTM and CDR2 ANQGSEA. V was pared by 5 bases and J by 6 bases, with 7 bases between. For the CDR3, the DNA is TGCAGCGTTTCCGAGGATGGCTACACCTTC. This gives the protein CSVSEDGYTF.

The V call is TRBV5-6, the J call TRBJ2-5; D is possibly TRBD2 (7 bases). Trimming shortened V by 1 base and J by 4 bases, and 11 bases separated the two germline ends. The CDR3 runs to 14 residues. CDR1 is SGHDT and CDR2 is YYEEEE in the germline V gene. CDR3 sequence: CASSLRGGTETQYF. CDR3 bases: TGTGCCAGCAGCTTGAGGGGGGGCACAGAGACCCAGTACTTC.

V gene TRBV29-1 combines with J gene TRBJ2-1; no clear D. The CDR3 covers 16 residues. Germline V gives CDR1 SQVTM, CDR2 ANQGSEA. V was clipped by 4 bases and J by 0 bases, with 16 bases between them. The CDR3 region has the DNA TGCAGCGTTGGCCAGTCGGGCGGAATCTCCTACAATGAGCAGTTCTTC. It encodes CSVGQSGGISYNEQFF.

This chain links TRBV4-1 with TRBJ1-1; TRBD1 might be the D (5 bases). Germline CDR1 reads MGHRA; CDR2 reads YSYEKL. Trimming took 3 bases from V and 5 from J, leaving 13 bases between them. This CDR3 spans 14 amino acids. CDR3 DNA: TGCGCCAGCAGCCATCCGGGACGGAGGACTGAAGCTTTCTTT. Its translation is CASSHPGRRTEAFF.

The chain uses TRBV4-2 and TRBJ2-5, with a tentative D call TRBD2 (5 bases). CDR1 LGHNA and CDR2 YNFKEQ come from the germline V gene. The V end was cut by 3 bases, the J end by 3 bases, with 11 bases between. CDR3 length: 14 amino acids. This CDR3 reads CASSHKGVEETQYF. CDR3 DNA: TGTGCCAGCAGCCATAAGGGAGTAGAAGAGACCCAGTACTTC.

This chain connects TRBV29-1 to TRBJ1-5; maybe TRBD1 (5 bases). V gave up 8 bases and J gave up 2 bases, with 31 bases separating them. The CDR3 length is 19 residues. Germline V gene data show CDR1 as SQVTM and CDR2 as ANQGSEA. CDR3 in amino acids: CSSTNQAKGLGRGNQPQHF. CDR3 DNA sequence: TGCAGCTCGACGAACCAGGCGAAGGGGCTTGGGAGGGGCAATCAGCCCCAGCATTTT.